This T cell receptor (beta chain) was identified in a study of T-cell reconstitution after alpha-beta-depleted transplantation in children. V was clipped by 0 bases and J by 9 bases, with 12 bases between them. Per germline, CDR1 LNHNV and CDR2 YYDKDF (reference sequence). This CDR3 region has 15 residues. Unique molecular identifiers were used to barcode this TCRbeta library. TCRdb ran MiXCR on the PCR reads and lists one entry per CDR3 protein. The sample includes 600,000 to 700,000 distinct CDR3 sequences, approximately 17% of them seen just once. The TCR originated in a human donor who donated a stem cell graft to a child with acute myeloid leukemia. The chain uses TRBV15 and TRBJ1-6, with D possibly being TRBD1 (5 bases). Source: PBMCs from the stem cell graft donor, taken from the stem cell graft. The CDR3 protein is CATSRDRQGSSPLHF. Here the CDR3 DNA reads TGTGCCACCAGCAGAGATAGGCAGGGCAGTTCACCCCTCCACTTT.